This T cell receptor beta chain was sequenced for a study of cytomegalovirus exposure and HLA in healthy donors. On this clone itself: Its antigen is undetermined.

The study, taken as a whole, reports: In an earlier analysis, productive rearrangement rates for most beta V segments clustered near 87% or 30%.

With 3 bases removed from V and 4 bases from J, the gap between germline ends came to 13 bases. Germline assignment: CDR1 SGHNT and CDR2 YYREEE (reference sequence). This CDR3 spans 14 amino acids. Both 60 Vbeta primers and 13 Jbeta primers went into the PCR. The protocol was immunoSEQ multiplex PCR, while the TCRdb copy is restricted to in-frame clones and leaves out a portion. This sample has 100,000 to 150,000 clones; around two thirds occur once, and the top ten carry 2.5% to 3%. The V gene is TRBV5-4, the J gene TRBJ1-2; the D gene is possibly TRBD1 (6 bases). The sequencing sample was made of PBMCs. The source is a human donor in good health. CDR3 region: CASSSRQVLYGYTF. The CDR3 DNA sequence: TGTGCCAGCAGCTCTCGACAGGTTCTCTATGGCTACACCTTC.